These 16 T cell receptor beta chains came from one sample sequenced in a study of blood T cell repertoires in COVID-19. Using immunoSEQ multiplex PCR, the repertoire was profiled, and TCRdb retains in-frame clones only, with some absent. The data contain some 31,000 clones, 90% of them singletons. Material for sequencing was peripheral blood. These receptors all come from a man between 60 and 70 years old with active COVID-19.

The rearrangement joins TRBV14 to TRBJ1-1; the D is unclear. This CDR3 is built from 13 residues. Trimming cost V 4 bases and J 0 bases, with 6 bases left between them. Germline V lookup: CDR1 SGHDN, CDR2 FVKESK. CDR3 coding DNA: TGTGCCAGCAGCCTTTCTATGAACACTGAAGCTTTCTTT. Protein: CASSLSMNTEAFF. The whole variable domain, remainder taken from reference TRBV14 and TRBJ1-1, is EAGVTQFPSHSVIEKGQTVTLRCDPISGHDNLYWYRRVMGKEIKFLLHFVKESKQDESGMPNNRFLAERTGGTYSTLKVQPAELEDSGVYFCASSLSMNTEAFFGQGTRLTVV.

Only a few counts were recorded for this clone. This chain uses TRBV11-2 with TRBJ2-7, with D maybe TRBD1 (5 bases). The germline CDR1 and CDR2 sequences are SGHAT and FQNNGV. The ends were cut back, 1 base at V and 5 bases at J, with 12 bases in the middle. The CDR3 is made up of 14 amino acids. The CDR3: CASSLGQGRDEQYF. Here the CDR3 DNA reads TGTGCCAGCAGCTTAGGCCAGGGTAGGGACGAGCAGTACTTC.

The chain carries TRBV25-1 and TRBJ2-3; maybe TRBD2 (6 bases). The ends were cut back, 5 bases at V and 0 bases at J, with 12 bases in the middle. The germline V gene encodes CDR1 MGHDK and CDR2 SYGVNS. CDR3 length: 15 residues. CDR3 nucleotides: TGTGCCAGCAGTTCCGCCGGGACTAGCACAGATACGCAGTATTTT. Encoded protein: CASSSAGTSTDTQYF.

V gene TRBV7-6 combines with J gene TRBJ2-1; 8 nucleotides match TRBD2. The CDR3 is 15 amino acids. CDR1 and CDR2 (germline): SGHVS, FNYEAQ. The trim removed 7 bases at V and 8 bases at J, leaving 13 bases unmatched. The CDR3 spells CASITTSVFFDEQFF. As DNA, the CDR3 is TGTGCCAGCATAACGACTAGCGTCTTTTTTGATGAGCAGTTCTTC.

This clone was counted a few times. The V gene is TRBV3-1 (or the pseudogene TRBV3-2), the J gene TRBJ1-1, with D unresolved. The CDR3 has 12 amino acids. The germline V and J ends were trimmed by 4 bases and 0 bases, with 3 bases remaining between them. CDR1 and CDR2 (germline): LGHDT, YNNKEL (reference sequence). The CDR3 loop reads CASSLMNTEAFF. CDR3 in DNA: TGTGCCAGCAGCCTAATGAACACTGAAGCTTTCTTT.

The chain employs TRBV12-3 or TRBV12-4 and TRBJ1-2, with D tentatively TRBD1 (5 bases). This CDR3 comprises 13 residues. V gave up 8 bases and J gave up 5 bases, with 15 bases separating them. CDR3: CASSLQENYGYTF. The DNA of the CDR3 is TGTGCCAGCTCACTACAGGAAAATTATGGCTACACCTTC.

V and J are TRBV23-1 and TRBJ1-5; 7 nucleotides align to TRBD1. TRBV23-1 is annotated as an ORF whose role is uncertain. Trimming took 3 bases from V and 6 from J; bases not matched to a gene: 8. The CDR3 runs to 15 residues. CDR3 in amino acids: CASSHSTGLAQPQHF. The CDR3, as DNA: TGCGCCAGCAGTCACTCGACAGGGCTTGCTCAGCCCCAGCATTTT.

The rearrangement joins TRBV5-4 to TRBJ1-6, with D tentatively TRBD1 (6 bases). The CDR3 spans 14 residues. V was trimmed by 4 bases and J by 6 bases, leaving 11 bases between them. Germline values: CDR1 SGHNT, CDR2 YYREEE (reference sequence). The CDR3 spells CASSQWGLNSPLHF. CDR3 coding DNA: TGTGCCAGCAGCCAATGGGGGCTTAATTCACCCCTCCACTTT.

This clone appeared once. The V and J genes are TRBV5-1 and TRBJ2-2; 7 bases align to TRBD1. Germline CDR1 SGHRS, CDR2 YFSETQ. The CDR3 loop spans 16 amino acids. After removal of 3 bases from V and 0 bases from J, the junction contained 5 bases not matched to a gene. In nucleotides, the CDR3 is TGCGCCAGCAGCTCAGGGCAGGGGGCGAACACCGGGGAGCTGTTTTTT. It yields the protein CASSSGQGANTGELFF.

This chain joins TRBV29-1 and TRBJ1-4; D uncertain. Trimming took 7 bases from V and 0 from J, leaving 9 bases between them. This CDR3 region has 13 residues. CDR1 SQVTM and CDR2 ANQGSEA come from the germline V gene. CDR3 sequence: CSGWTATNEKLFF. The CDR3 DNA follows: TGCAGCGGGTGGACTGCAACTAATGAAAAACTGTTTTTT.

CDR3: CASNSFGTGANYGYTF. CDR3 sequence (DNA): TGTGCCAGCAATTCCTTCGGGACAGGGGCGAACTATGGCTACACCTTC. This chain uses TRBV28 with TRBJ1-2; 10 nucleotides agree with TRBD1. Germline V gene lookup returns CDR1 MDHEN and CDR2 SYDVKM. The CDR3 has 16 residues. J lost 2 bases, V lost 7 bases, and 10 bases had no gene match.

V gene TRBV5-6 combines with J gene TRBJ1-5, with 7 bases aligning to TRBD1. Looked up from germline, CDR1 is SGHDT and CDR2 is YYEEEE. The CDR3 is 16 residues long. Trimming cost V 4 bases and J 7 bases; bases outside gene matches: 14. The CDR3 loop reads CASSPQRGGEGQPQHF. The CDR3, as DNA: TGTGCCAGCAGCCCCCAGAGAGGGGGCGAAGGGCAGCCCCAGCATTTT.

This chain links TRBV24-1 with TRBJ2-5, with D uncertain. This CDR3 spans 13 amino acids. Per germline, CDR1 KGHDR and CDR2 SFDVKD. Deletions cut 6 bases from V and 5 bases from J, with 12 bases between. The CDR3: CATSSVGSETQYF. The CDR3 DNA sequence: TGTGCCACCAGTAGTGTCGGTAGTGAGACCCAGTACTTC.

The chain links TRBV2 to TRBJ1-2, with D maybe TRBD1 (5 bases). Per the germline V gene, CDR1 is SNHLY and CDR2 is FYNNEI. The CDR3 loop spans 14 amino acids. Trimming left V 2 bases short and J 5 bases short, with 12 bases between. CDR3 loop: CASSESQGPYGYTF. In nucleotides, the CDR3 is TGTGCCAGCAGTGAAAGTCAGGGCCCATATGGCTACACCTTC.

This clone appeared once. The chain carries TRBV19 and TRBJ1-2; D unclear. Germline CDR1 reads LNHDA; CDR2 reads SQIVND (reference sequence). Trimming took off 4 bases at V and 7 bases at J, with 13 bases between the two ends. The length of the CDR3 is 13 residues. CDR3 bases: TGTGCCAGTAGTACAACAGCCTCCTTTGGCTACACCTTC. It codes for CASSTTASFGYTF.

The V call is TRBV18, the J call TRBJ2-7; D is unresolved. V was clipped by 3 bases and J by 0 bases, with 3 bases between them. The CDR3 consists of 12 residues. CDR1 and CDR2 from the germline V gene are KGHSH and LQKENI. In DNA, the CDR3 is TGTGCCAGCTCACCGAGCTCCTACGAGCAGTACTTC. It translates to CASSPSSYEQYF.